Given below is one TCR beta chain in context. Clones were sequenced by immunoSEQ multiplex PCR, and TCRdb holds only the in-frame ones, with some missing. The data hold around 500,000 clones, with roughly 85% observed a single time. This entry comes from a study of blood T cell repertoires in COVID-19. Study as a whole: Samples taken during acute and convalescent COVID-19 were collected in the United States, Italy and Spain. Sample material is recorded as cDNA or gDNA derived from T cells, B-cell-depleted T cells, or PBMCs.

V was cut by 4 bases and J by 0 bases, with 9 bases left in between. Germline V lookup: CDR1 ENHRY, CDR2 SYGVKD. The CDR3 has 14 residues. The receptor comes from a human donor in a cohort sampled during active COVID-19. Sample: peripheral blood. This chain uses TRBV10-3 with TRBJ2-5, with D tentatively TRBD2 (6 bases). CDR3 amino acids: CAISVERDQETQYF. The DNA of the CDR3 is TGTGCCATCAGTGTGGAGCGGGACCAAGAGACCCAGTACTTC.